The entry below gives a single T cell receptor beta chain sequence along with its context. This record belongs to a study of blood T cell repertoires in COVID-19. Here immunoSEQ multiplex PCR was the method, and the copy in TCRdb shows in-frame clones only, minus some. The sample contains about 270,000 clones, over 80% of which appear only once. There are 14 residues in the CDR3. Germline V gene data show CDR1 as GTSNPN and CDR2 as SVGIG (reference sequence). The ends were cut back, 0 bases at V and 7 bases at J, with 13 bases in the middle. The cohort comprised adults aged roughly 18 to 95 years residing in approximately 25 US areas.

Material: PBMCs or T cells enriched from blood (not recorded which). The gene calls are TRBV30 and TRBJ1-5; D might be TRBD1 (6 bases). The sequence was obtained from a young woman with acute COVID-19. CDR3 sequence reads: CAWSVTTGGQPQHF. DNA of the CDR3: TGTGCCTGGAGTGTAACGACAGGCGGCCAGCCCCAGCATTTT.